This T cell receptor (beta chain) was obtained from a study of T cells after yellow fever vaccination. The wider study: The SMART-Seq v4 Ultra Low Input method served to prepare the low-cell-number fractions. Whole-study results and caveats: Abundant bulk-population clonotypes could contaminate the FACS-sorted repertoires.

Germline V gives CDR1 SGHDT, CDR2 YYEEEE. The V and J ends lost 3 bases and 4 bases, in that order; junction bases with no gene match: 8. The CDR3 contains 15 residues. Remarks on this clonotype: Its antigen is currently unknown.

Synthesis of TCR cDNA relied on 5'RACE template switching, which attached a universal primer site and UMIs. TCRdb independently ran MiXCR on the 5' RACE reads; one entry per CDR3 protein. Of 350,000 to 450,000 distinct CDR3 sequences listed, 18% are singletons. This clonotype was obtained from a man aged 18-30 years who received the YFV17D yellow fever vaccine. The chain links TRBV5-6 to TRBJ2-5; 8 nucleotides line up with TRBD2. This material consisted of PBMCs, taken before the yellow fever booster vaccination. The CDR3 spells CASSSGTRTVETQYF. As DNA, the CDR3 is TGTGCCAGCAGCTCAGGGACTAGGACGGTAGAGACCCAGTACTTC.